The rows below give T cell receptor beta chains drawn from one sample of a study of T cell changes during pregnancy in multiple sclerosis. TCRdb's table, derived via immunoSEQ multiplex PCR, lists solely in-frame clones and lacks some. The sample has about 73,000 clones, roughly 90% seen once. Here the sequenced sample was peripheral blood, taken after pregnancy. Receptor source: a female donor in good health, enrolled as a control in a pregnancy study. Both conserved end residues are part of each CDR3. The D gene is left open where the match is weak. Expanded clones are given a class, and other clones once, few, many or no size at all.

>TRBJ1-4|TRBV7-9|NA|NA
CASSPTIQEKLFF
TGTGCCAGCAGCCCTACAATACAGGAAAAACTGTTTTTT
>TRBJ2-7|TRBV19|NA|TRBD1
CASSIGTGDFYEQYF
TGTGCCAGTAGTATCGGGACAGGGGACTTCTACGAGCAGTACTTC
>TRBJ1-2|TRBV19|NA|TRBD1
CASKPGQEAGSYGYTF
TGTGCCAGTAAACCGGGACAGGAGGCCGGCTCTTATGGCTACACCTTC
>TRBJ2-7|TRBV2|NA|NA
CASSYSYEQYF
TGTGCCAGCAGCTACAGCTACGAGCAGTACTTC
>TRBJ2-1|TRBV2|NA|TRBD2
CASSWLGGGGVNEQFF
TGTGCCAGCAGCTGGCTCGGCGGGGGAGGGGTCAATGAGCAGTTCTTC
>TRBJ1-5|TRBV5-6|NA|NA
CASSFGGHSNQPQHF
TGTGCCAGCAGCTTTGGGGGACATAGCAATCAGCCCCAGCATTTT
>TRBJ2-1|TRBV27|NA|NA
CASSLVGAYNEQFF
TGTGCCAGCAGTTTAGTCGGGGCCTACAATGAGCAGTTCTTC
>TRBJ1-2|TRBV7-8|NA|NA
CASSLASGSNYGYTF
TGTGCCAGCAGCTTAGCGTCAGGGTCGAACTATGGCTACACCTTC
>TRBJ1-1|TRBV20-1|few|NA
CSAVKALEAFF
TGCAGTGCTGTCAAAGCGCTTGAAGCTTTCTTT
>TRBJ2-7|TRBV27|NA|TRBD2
CASSPGLAGKNEQYF
TGTGCCAGCAGTCCGGGACTAGCGGGGAAAAACGAGCAGTACTTC
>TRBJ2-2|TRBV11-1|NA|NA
CASGSPTGISGELFF
TGTGCCAGCGGGTCCCCGACGGGGATTTCCGGGGAGCTGTTTTTT
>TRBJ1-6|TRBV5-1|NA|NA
CASRGGDSPLHF
TGCGCCAGCAGGGGCGGGGATTCACCCCTCCACTTT
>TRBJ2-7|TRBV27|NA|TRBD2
CASSTLRTSGSGEQYF
TGTGCCAGCAGCACCCTCCGGACTAGCGGGAGTGGAGAGCAGTACTTC
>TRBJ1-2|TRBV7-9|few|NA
CASSLVDRQGGYTF
TGTGCCAGCAGCTTAGTTGACAGGCAAGGCGGCTACACCTTC
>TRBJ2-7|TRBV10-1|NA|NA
CASSESGTPEEQYF
TGCGCCAGCAGTGAGTCCGGGACTCCGGAAGAGCAGTACTTC
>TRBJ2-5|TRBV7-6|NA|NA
CASSSREETQYF
TGTGCCAGCAGCTCCCGCGAGGAGACCCAGTACTTC
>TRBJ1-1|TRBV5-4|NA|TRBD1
CASSLEAGGKDTEAFF
TGTGCCAGCAGCTTGGAGGCAGGGGGCAAGGACACTGAAGCTTTCTTT
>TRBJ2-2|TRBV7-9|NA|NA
CASSLMALPGTGELFF
TGTGCCAGCAGCTTAATGGCCCTCCCGGGGACCGGGGAGCTGTTTTTT
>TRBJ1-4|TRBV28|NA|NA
CASRTANEKLFF
TGTGCCAGCAGGACAGCTAATGAAAAACTGTTTTTT
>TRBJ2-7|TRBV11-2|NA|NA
CASSTLFGGPLSYEQYF
TGTGCCAGCAGCACTCTCTTCGGGGGGCCCCTCTCCTACGAGCAGTACTTC